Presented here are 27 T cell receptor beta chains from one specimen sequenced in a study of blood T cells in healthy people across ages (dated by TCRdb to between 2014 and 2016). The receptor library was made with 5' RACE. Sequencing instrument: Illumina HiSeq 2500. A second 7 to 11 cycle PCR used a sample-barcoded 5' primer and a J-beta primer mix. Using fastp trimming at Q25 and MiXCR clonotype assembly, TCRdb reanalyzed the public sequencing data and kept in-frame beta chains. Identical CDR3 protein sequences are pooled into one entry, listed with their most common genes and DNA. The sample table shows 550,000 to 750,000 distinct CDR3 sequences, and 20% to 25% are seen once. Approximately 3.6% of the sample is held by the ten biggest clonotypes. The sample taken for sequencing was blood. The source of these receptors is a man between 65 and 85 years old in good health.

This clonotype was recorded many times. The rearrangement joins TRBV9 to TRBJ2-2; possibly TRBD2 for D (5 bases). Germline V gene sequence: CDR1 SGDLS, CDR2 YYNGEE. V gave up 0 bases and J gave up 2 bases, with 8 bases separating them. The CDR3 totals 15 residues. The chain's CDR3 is CASSVGGFNTGELFF. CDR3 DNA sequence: TGTGCCAGCAGCGTAGGAGGGTTTAACACCGGGGAGCTGTTTTTT.

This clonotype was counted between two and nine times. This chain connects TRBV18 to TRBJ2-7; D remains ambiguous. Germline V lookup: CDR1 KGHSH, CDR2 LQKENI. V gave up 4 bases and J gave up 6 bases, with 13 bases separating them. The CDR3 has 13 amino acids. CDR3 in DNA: TGTGCCAGCTCACTTGAACCTGAAGGCGAGCAGTACTTC. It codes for CASSLEPEGEQYF.

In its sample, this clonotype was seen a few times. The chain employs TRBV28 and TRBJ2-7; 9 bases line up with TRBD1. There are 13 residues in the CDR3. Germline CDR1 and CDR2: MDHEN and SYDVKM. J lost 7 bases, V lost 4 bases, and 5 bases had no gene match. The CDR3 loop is CASSSGTGREQYF. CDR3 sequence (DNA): TGTGCCAGCAGTTCAGGGACAGGGCGGGAGCAGTACTTC.

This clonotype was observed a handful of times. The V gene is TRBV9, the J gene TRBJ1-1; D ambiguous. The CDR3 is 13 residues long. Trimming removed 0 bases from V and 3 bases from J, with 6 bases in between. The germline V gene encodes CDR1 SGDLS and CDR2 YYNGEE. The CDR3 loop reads CASSVEAHTEAFF. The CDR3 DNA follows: TGTGCCAGCAGCGTAGAGGCCCACACTGAAGCTTTCTTT.

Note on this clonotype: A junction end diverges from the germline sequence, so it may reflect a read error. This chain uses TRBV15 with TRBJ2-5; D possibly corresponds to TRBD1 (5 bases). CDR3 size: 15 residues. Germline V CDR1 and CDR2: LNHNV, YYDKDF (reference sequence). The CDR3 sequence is CASSSRGGQGETQYF. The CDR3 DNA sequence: TGTGCCTCCAGCAGCCGAGGTGGACAAGGAGAGACCCAGTACTTC.

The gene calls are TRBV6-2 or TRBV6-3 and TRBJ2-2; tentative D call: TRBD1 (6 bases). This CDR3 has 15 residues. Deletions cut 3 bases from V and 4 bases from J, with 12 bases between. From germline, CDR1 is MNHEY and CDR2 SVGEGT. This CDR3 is CASSYGQGSTGELFF. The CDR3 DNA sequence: TGTGCCAGCAGTTATGGTCAGGGGAGCACCGGGGAGCTGTTTTTT.

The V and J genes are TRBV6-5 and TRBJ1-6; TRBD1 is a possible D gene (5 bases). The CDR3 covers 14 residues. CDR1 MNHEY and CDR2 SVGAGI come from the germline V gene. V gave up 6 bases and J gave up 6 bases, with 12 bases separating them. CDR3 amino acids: CASSPGRANSPLHF. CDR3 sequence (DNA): TGTGCCAGCAGCCCGGGACGAGCTAATTCACCCCTCCACTTT.

CDR3: CASSTNRGKDEKLFF. For the CDR3, the DNA is TGTGCCAGCAGCACTAACAGGGGCAAGGATGAAAAACTGTTTTTT. The chain has TRBV9 and TRBJ1-4, with TRBD1 matching 7 bases. Per germline, CDR1 SGDLS and CDR2 YYNGEE. Trimming took 4 bases from V and 6 from J; bases not matched to a gene: 9. This CDR3 has 15 residues. Drawing the rest from reference TRBV9 and TRBJ1-4, the complete variable domain is DSGVTQTPKHLITATGQRVTLRCSPRSGDLSVYWYQQSLDQGLQFLIQYYNGEERAKGNILERFSAQQFPDLHSELNLSSLELGDSALYFCASSTNRGKDEKLFFGSGTQLSVL.

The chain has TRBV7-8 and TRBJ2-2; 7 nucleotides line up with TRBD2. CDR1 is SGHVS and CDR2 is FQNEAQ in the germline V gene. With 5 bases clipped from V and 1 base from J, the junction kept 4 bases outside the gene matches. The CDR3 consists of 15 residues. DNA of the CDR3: TGTGCCAGCAGCCTGACTAGCCTGAACACCGGGGAGCTGTTTTTT. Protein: CASSLTSLNTGELFF.

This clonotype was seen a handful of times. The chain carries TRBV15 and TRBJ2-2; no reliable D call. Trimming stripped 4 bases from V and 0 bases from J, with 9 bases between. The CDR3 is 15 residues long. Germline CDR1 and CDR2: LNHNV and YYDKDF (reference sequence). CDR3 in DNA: TGTGCCACCAGCACGGGCGGAGCGAACACCGGGGAGCTGTTTTTT. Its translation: CATSTGGANTGELFF.

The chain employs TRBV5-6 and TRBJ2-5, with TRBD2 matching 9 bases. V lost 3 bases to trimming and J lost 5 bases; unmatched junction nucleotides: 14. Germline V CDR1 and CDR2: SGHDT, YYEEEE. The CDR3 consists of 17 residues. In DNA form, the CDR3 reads TGTGCCAGCAGCTCGCCCCCCGGTAGCGGGAGTTTGGAGACCCAGTACTTC. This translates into CASSSPPGSGSLETQYF.

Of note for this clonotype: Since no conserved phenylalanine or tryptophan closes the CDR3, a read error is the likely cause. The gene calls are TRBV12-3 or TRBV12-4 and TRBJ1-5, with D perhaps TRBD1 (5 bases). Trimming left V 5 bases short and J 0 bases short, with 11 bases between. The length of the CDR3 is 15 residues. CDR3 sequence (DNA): TGTGCCAGCAGTGAGGGACTCAATAGCAATCAGCCCCAGCATCTT. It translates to CASSEGLNSNQPQHL.

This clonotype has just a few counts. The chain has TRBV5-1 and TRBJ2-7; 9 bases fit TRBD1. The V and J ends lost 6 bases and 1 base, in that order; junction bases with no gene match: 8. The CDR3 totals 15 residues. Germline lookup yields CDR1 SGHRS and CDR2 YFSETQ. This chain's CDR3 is CASTRGQGGSYEQYF. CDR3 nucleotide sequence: TGCGCCAGCACCCGGGGACAGGGCGGATCCTACGAGCAGTACTTC.

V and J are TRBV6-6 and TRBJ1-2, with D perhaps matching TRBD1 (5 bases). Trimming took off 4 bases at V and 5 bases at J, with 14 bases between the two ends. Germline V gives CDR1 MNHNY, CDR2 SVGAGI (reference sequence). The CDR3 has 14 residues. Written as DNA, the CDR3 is TGTGCCAGCAGTTTTGGATCAGGGATTTATGGCTACACCTTC. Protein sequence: CASSFGSGIYGYTF.

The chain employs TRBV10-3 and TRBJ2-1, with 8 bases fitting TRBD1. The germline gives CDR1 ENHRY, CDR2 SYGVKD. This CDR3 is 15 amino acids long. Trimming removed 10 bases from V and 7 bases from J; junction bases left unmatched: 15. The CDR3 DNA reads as TGTGCCACCGCCGACGGACAGGGACTTCATAATGAGCAGTTCTTC. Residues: CATADGQGLHNEQFF.

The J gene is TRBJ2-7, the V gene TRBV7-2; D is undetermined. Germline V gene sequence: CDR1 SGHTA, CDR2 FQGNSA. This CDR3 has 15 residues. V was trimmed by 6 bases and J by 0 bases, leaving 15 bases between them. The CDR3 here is CASRPDTLPSYEQYF. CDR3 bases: TGTGCCAGCAGGCCTGATACACTCCCCTCCTACGAGCAGTACTTC.

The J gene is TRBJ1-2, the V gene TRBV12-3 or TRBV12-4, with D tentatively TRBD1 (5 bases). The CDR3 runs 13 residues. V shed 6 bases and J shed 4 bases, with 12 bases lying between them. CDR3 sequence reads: CASRGLDSYGYTF. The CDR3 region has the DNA TGTGCCAGCAGGGGACTAGATTCCTATGGCTACACCTTC.

This CDR3 reads CATSLGGNQPQHF. DNA of the CDR3: TGTGCTACTTCCCTGGGAGGGAATCAGCCCCAGCATTTT. V usage is TRBV12-5 and J usage is TRBJ1-5; D not certain. CDR3 length: 13 amino acids. Germline CDR1 LGHNT, CDR2 FRNRAP. Trimming stripped 10 bases from V and 4 bases from J, with 14 bases between.

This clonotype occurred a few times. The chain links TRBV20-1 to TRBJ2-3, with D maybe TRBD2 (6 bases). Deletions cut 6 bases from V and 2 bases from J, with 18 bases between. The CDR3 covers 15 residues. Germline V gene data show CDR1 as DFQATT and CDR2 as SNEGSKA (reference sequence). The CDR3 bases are TGCAGTGCGCCGAGGAGGGGTACTTACACAGATACGCAGTATTTT. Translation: CSAPRRGTYTDTQYF.

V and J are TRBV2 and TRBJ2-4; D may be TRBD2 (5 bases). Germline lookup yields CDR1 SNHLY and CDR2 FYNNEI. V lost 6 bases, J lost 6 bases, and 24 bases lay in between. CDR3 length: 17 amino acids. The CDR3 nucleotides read TGTGCCAGCAGCCGACTAAAGGGAGAGGGCCGTGGAAACATTCAGTACTTC. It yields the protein CASSRLKGEGRGNIQYF.

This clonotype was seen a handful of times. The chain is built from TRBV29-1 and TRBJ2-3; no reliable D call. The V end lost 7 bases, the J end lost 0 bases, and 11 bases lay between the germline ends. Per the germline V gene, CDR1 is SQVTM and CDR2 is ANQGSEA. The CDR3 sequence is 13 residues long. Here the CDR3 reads CSATPDSTDTQYF. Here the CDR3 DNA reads TGCAGCGCAACCCCGGACAGCACAGATACGCAGTATTTT.

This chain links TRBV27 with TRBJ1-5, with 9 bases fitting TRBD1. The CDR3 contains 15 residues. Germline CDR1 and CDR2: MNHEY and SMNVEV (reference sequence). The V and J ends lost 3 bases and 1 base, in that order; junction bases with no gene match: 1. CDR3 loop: CASSFGTGSNQPQHF. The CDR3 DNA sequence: TGTGCCAGCAGTTTTGGGACAGGGAGCAATCAGCCCCAGCATTTT.

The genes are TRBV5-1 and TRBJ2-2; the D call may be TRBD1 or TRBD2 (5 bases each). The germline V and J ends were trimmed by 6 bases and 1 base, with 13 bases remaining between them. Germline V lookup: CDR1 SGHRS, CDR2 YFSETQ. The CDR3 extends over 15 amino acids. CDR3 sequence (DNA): TGCGCCAGCATCCTCGGGACGGTGAACACCGGGGAGCTGTTTTTT. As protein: CASILGTVNTGELFF. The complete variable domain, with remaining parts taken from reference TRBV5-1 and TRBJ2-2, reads KAGVTQTPRYLIKTRGQQVTLSCSPISGHRSVSWYQQTPGQGLQFLFEYFSETQRNKGNFPGRFSGRQFSNSRSEMNVSTLELGDSALYLCASILGTVNTGELFFGEGSRLTVL.

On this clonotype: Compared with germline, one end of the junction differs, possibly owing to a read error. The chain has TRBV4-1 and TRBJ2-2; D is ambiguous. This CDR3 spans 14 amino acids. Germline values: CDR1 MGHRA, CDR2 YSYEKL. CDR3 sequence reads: CTSSQDSRTGELFF. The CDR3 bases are TGCACCAGCAGCCAAGATTCGAGGACCGGGGAGCTGTTTTTT.

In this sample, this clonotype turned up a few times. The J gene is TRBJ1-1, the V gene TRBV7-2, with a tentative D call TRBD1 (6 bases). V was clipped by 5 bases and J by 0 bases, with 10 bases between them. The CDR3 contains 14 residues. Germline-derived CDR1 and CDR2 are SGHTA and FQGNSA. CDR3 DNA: TGTGCCAGCAGCCGGACAGCCATGAACACTGAAGCTTTCTTT. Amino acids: CASSRTAMNTEAFF.

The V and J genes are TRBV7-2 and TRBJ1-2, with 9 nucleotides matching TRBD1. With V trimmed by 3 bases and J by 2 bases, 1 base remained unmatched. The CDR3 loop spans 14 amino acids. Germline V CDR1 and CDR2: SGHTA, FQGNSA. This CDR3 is CASSFTGGNYGYTF. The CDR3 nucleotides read TGTGCCAGCAGCTTCACAGGGGGCAACTATGGCTACACCTTC.

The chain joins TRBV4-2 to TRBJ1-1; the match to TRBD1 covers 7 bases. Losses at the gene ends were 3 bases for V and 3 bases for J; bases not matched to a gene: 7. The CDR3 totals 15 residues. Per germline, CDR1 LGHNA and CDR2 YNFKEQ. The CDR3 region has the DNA TGTGCCAGCAGCCATTACAGGGGTGGGTACACTGAAGCTTTCTTT. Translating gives CASSHYRGGYTEAFF.